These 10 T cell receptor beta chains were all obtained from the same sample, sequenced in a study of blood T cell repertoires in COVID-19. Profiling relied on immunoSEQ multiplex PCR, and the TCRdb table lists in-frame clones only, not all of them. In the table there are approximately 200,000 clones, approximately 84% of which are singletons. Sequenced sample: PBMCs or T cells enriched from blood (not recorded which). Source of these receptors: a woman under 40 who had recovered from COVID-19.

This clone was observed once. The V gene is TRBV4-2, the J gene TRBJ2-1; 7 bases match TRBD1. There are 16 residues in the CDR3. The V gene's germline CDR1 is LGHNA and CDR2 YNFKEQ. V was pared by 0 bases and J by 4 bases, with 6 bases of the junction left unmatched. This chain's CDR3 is CASSQDRGQVYNEQFF. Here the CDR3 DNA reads TGTGCCAGCAGCCAAGATCGAGGACAGGTATACAATGAGCAGTTCTTC.

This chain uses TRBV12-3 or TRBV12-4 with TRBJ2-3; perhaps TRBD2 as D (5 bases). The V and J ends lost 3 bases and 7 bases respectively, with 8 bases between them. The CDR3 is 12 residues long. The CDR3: CASSFGGHTQYF. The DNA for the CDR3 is TGTGCCAGCAGTTTCGGAGGACATACGCAGTATTTT.

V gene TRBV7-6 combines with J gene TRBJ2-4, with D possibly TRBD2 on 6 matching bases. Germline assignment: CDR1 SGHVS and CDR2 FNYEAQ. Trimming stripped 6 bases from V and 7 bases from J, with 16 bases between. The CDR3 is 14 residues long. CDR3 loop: CASSPWDSGNIQYF. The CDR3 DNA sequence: TGTGCCAGCAGTCCTTGGGACTCCGGGAACATTCAGTACTTC. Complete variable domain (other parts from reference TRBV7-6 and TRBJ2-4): GAGVSQSPRYKVTKRGQDVALRCDPISGHVSLYWYRQALGQGPEFLTYFNYEAQQDKSGLPNDRFSAERPEGSISTLTIQRTEQRDSAMYRCASSPWDSGNIQYFGAGTRLSVL.

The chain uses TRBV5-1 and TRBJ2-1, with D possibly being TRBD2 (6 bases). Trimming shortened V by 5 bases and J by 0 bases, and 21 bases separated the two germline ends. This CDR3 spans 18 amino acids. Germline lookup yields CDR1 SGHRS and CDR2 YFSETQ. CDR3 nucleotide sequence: TGCGCCAGCAGAGCCTCACCAAGTGCCGGGAGCTCCTACAATGAGCAGTTCTTC. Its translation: CASRASPSAGSSYNEQFF.

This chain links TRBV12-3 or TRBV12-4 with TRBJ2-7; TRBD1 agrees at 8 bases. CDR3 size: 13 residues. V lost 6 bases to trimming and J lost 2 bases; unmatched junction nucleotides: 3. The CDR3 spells CASSQGAAYEQYV. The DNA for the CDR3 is TGTGCCAGCAGCCAGGGGGCGGCCTACGAGCAGTACGTC.

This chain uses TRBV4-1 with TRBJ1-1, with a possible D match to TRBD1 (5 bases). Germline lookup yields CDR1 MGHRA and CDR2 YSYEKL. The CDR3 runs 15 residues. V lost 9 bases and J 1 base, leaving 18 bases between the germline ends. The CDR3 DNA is TGCGCCAGTAGTGAGGTGGGACTGAGGAACACTGAAGCTTTCTTT. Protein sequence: CASSEVGLRNTEAFF.

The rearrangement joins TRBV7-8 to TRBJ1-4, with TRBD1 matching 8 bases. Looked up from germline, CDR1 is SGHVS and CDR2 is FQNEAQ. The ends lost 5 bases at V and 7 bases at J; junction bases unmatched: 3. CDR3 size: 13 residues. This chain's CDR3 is CASSRTGLEKLFF. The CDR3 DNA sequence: TGTGCCAGCAGCCGGACAGGGCTTGAAAAACTGTTTTTT.

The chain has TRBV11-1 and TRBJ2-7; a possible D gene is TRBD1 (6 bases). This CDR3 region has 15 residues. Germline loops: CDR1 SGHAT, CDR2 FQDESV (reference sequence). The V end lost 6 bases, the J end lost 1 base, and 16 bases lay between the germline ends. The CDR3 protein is CASSRGTGPSYEQYF. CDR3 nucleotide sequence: TGTGCCAGCAGTCGAGGTACAGGGCCATCCTACGAGCAGTACTTC.

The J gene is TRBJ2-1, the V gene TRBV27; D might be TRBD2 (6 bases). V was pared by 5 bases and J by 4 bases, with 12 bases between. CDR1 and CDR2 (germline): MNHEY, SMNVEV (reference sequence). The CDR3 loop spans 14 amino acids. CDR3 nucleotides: TGTGCCAGCAGTGCCCGGGACTTATACAATGAGCAGTTCTTC. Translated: CASSARDLYNEQFF.

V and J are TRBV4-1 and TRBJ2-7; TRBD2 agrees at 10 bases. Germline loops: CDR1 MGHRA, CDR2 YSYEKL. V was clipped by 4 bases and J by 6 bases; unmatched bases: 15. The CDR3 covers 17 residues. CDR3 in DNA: TGCGCCAGCAGCCCACTACTAGCGGGAACAACCTCTCTCGAGCAGTACTTC. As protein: CASSPLLAGTTSLEQYF.